The 8 T cell receptor beta chains below come from one sample, sequenced in a study of T cell responses to AZD1222 COVID-19 vaccine. Only in-frame clones appear in the TCRdb table, and some are missing; sequencing was by immunoSEQ multiplex PCR. The sample carries fewer than 120,000 clones, around nine tenths recorded once. The sample was peripheral blood, taken 28 days after the second AZD1222 dose. The receptors here all came from an adult who received the AZD1222 COVID-19 vaccine.

Details on this clone: The junction differs from germline at one of its ends, possibly a read error. This chain connects TRBV18 to TRBJ1-5; 8 bases map to TRBD1. This CDR3 comprises 15 residues. The germline gives CDR1 KGHSH, CDR2 LQKENI. The CDR3 DNA reads as TGTGCCAGCGCACCCGGACAGGGAGGCAATCAGCCCCAGCATTTT. Encoded protein: CASAPGQGGNQPQHF. The full variable domain, with the rest looked up from reference TRBV18 and TRBJ1-5, is NAGVMQNPRHLVRRRGQEARLRCSPMKGHSHVYWYRQLPEEGLKFMVYLQKENIIDESGMPKERFSAEFPKEGPSILRIQQVVRGDSAAYFCASAPGQGGNQPQHFGDGTRLSIL.

The genes are TRBV4-2 and TRBJ1-2; unclear D gene. Germline CDR1 reads LGHNA; CDR2 reads YNFKEQ. The CDR3 extends over 14 amino acids. V shed 1 base and J shed 4 bases, with 10 bases lying between them. The CDR3 protein is CASSQGQAGYGYTF. In DNA, the CDR3 is TGTGCCAGCAGCCAAGGGCAGGCTGGCTATGGCTACACCTTC.

V and J are TRBV5-1 and TRBJ2-3; 8 nucleotides align to TRBD1. This CDR3 comprises 17 residues. Germline CDR1 reads SGHRS; CDR2 reads YFSETQ. V lost 4 bases to trimming and J lost 1 base; unmatched junction nucleotides: 11. CDR3 loop: CASSPPRQGAGTDTQYF. CDR3 bases: TGCGCCAGCAGCCCGCCCCGCCAGGGGGCTGGCACAGATACGCAGTATTTT.

The J gene is TRBJ2-1, the V gene TRBV5-8; TRBD2 aligns across 10 bases. Germline V lookup: CDR1 SGHTS, CDR2 YDEGEE. This CDR3 is built from 15 residues. V dropped 4 bases and J dropped 4; count of bases not matched to a gene: 5. The CDR3 reads CASSASSGSYNEQFF. CDR3 coding DNA: TGTGCCAGCAGCGCCTCTAGCGGGAGTTACAATGAGCAGTTCTTC. Filled out from reference TRBV5-8 and TRBJ2-1, the complete variable domain reads EAGVTQSPTHLIKTRGQQATLRCSPISGHTSVYWYQQALGLGLQFLLWYDEGEERNRGNFPPRFSGRQFPNYSSELNVNALELEDSALYLCASSASSGSYNEQFFGPGTRLTVL.

The chain couples TRBV6-2 or TRBV6-3 to TRBJ2-7, with D possibly being TRBD2 (5 bases). V was trimmed by 0 bases and J by 0 bases, leaving 12 bases between them. Germline V lookup: CDR1 MNHEY, CDR2 SVGEGT. The CDR3 totals 16 residues. Here the CDR3 reads CASSYSYSGTSYEQYF. CDR3 bases: TGTGCCAGCAGTTACTCCTACAGCGGTACCTCCTACGAGCAGTACTTC.

The V call is TRBV5-1, the J call TRBJ1-2; 7 bases are shared with TRBD1. CDR1 is SGHRS, CDR2 YFSETQ, per germline. The CDR3 loop spans 14 amino acids. J lost 2 bases, V lost 5 bases, and 6 bases had no gene match. The CDR3 bases are TGCGCCAGCAGTTTACAGACAGGGAACTATGGCTACACCTTC. Encoded protein: CASSLQTGNYGYTF.

The chain carries TRBV10-3 and TRBJ2-7; 8 bases are a match to TRBD1. The trim removed 6 bases at V and 2 bases at J, leaving 9 bases unmatched. The germline gives CDR1 ENHRY, CDR2 SYGVKD. The CDR3 is 15 amino acids. In nucleotides, the CDR3 is TGTGCCATCAGCCATTCGACAGGGGAGGCCTACGAGCAGTACTTC. Translating it yields CAISHSTGEAYEQYF.

The chain couples TRBV7-6 to TRBJ2-2; D might be TRBD2 (6 bases). From germline, CDR1 is SGHVS and CDR2 FNYEAQ. V was pared by 1 base and J by 0 bases, with 9 bases between. The CDR3 covers 16 residues. The CDR3 loop is CASSLVGGSNTGELFF. CDR3 DNA sequence: TGTGCCAGCAGCTTAGTGGGGGGTTCGAACACCGGGGAGCTGTTTTTT.